A selection of T cell receptor beta chains follows, all from one sample in a study of molecular identifiers for immune sequencing clone quantification. TCRdb reanalysed the PCR reads using MiXCR and keeps one entry per CDR3 protein. This table holds about 500,000 distinct CDR3 sequences, roughly 25% found once. Sequenced sample: naive CD8+ T cells from blood, with Jurkat cell RNA spiked in. Source of these receptors: a human donor in good health. Some libraries in this study had Jurkat cell RNA spiked in. The CDR3 runs from the conserved cysteine through the conserved F or W. Fields, in order: D gene, J gene, clone size, V gene, CDR3 DNA, CDR3 protein. A D gene is named only where the DNA matches it firmly. Size is omitted from some rows. Given values are once, few, many or a class for expanded clones.

D: -
J: TRBJ2-5
size: many
V: TRBV28
DNA: TGTGCCAGCCTCCCGGGGCAGGGAGAGACCCAGTACTTC
CDR3: CASLPGQGETQYF

D: -
J: TRBJ1-1
size: many
V: TRBV19
DNA: TGTGCCAGTAGTATATCAATGAACACTGAAGCTTTCTTT
CDR3: CASSISMNTEAFF

D: TRBD2
J: TRBJ2-3
size: few
V: TRBV29-1
DNA: TGCAGCGCAGGAGCGGGGGGAAACACAGATACGCAGTATTTT
CDR3: CSAGAGGNTDTQYF

D: TRBD1
J: TRBJ2-7
size: few
V: TRBV4-2
DNA: TGTGCCAGCAGCCAAGATAGTAAGGGACAGGGGGCGCACGAGCAGTACTTC
CDR3: CASSQDSKGQGAHEQYF

D: TRBD1
J: TRBJ2-7
size: -
V: TRBV6-5
DNA: TGTGCCAGCAGCACCGGACAGGTCTTTCCTCCGCACTTC
CDR3: CASSTGQVFPPHF

D: -
J: TRBJ1-5
size: -
V: TRBV9
DNA: TGTGCCAGCAGCGCAGGGTTTGGCAATCAGCCCCAGCATTTT
CDR3: CASSAGFGNQPQHF

D: -
J: TRBJ2-2
size: few
V: TRBV6-2/TRBV6-3
DNA: TGTGCCAGCAGGAATCTTAGGACCGGGGAGCTGTTTTTT
CDR3: CASRNLRTGELFF

D: -
J: TRBJ1-1
size: -
V: TRBV9
DNA: TGTGCCAGCGGCGTAGAGGGCACTGAAGCTTTCTTT
CDR3: CASGVEGTEAFF

D: -
J: TRBJ1-4
size: few
V: TRBV28
DNA: TGTGCCAGCAGTCCCTCACGTGAAAAACTGTTTTTT
CDR3: CASSPSREKLFF

D: -
J: TRBJ2-3
size: many
V: TRBV20-1
DNA: TGCAGTGCTAGCGGGGAGAGCACAGATACGCAGTATTTT
CDR3: CSASGESTDTQYF

D: TRBD2
J: TRBJ2-1
size: few
V: TRBV4-3
DNA: TGCGCCAGCAGCCAAGAAGCGGGAGCGTCCTACAATGAGCAGTTCTTC
CDR3: CASSQEAGASYNEQFF

D: -
J: TRBJ2-3
size: -
V: TRBV7-3
DNA: TGTGCCAGCAGCTTAACAAAAAGCGCCCCAGATACGCAGTATTTT
CDR3: CASSLTKSAPDTQYF

D: TRBD2
J: TRBJ2-1
size: few
V: TRBV5-6
DNA: TGTGCCAGCAGCTTGGGCGGGAGGCCCTCCTACAATGAGCAGTTCTTC
CDR3: CASSLGGRPSYNEQFF

D: TRBD1
J: TRBJ2-7
size: many
V: TRBV6-5
DNA: TGTGCCAGCAGTTACACCGGGACAGGGGGGTACGAGCAGTACTTC
CDR3: CASSYTGTGGYEQYF

D: -
J: TRBJ2-7
size: many
V: TRBV25-1
DNA: TGTGCCAGCAGCGGAGCCGGGACGGAAAGATACGAGCAGTACTTC
CDR3: CASSGAGTERYEQYF

D: -
J: TRBJ2-2
size: many
V: TRBV24-1
DNA: TGTGCCACCAGTGATTCAGGGGAGACCGGGGAGCTGTTTTTT
CDR3: CATSDSGETGELFF

D: TRBD2
J: TRBJ2-2
size: few
V: TRBV10-1
DNA: TGCGCCAGCAGTGAGCAGCCCGGGGGGGCGTTTACCGGGGAGCTGTTTTTT
CDR3: CASSEQPGGAFTGELFF

D: TRBD2
J: TRBJ2-1
size: -
V: TRBV29-1
DNA: TGCAGCGCGGGGGGGCTGTCCTACAATGAGCAGTTCTTC
CDR3: CSAGGLSYNEQFF

D: -
J: TRBJ1-1
size: -
V: TRBV2
DNA: TGTGCCAGCAGTGTTTGGGGAGTGAACACTGAAGCTTTCTTT
CDR3: CASSVWGVNTEAFF

D: -
J: TRBJ2-3
size: many
V: TRBV14
DNA: TGTGCCAGCAGCCGAGAGGACTTCACCGCAGATACGCAGTATTTT
CDR3: CASSREDFTADTQYF